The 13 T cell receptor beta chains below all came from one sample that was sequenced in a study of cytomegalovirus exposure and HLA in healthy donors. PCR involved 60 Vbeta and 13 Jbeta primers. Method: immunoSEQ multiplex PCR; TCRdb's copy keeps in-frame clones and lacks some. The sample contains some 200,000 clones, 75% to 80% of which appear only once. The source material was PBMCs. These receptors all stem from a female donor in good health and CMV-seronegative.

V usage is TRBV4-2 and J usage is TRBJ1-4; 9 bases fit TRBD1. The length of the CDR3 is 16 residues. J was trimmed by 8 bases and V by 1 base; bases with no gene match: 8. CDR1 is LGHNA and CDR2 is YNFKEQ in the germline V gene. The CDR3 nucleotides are TGTGCCAGCAGCCAAGTTGCGGGGACAGGGCACGAAAAACTGTTTTTT. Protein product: CASSQVAGTGHEKLFF.

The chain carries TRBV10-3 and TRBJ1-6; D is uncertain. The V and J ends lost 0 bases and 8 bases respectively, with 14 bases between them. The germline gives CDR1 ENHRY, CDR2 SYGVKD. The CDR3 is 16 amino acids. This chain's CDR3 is CAISESGGRPDSPLHF. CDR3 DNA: TGTGCCATCAGTGAGTCTGGAGGACGCCCTGATTCACCCCTCCACTTT.

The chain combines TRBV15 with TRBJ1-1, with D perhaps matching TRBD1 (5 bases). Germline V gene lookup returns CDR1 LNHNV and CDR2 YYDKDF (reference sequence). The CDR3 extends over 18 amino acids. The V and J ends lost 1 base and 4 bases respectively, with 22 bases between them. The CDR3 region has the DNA TGTGCCACCAGCAGAGCTAGACTTTTAGGGTCAACAGGCACTGAAGCTTTCTTT. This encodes CATSRARLLGSTGTEAFF.

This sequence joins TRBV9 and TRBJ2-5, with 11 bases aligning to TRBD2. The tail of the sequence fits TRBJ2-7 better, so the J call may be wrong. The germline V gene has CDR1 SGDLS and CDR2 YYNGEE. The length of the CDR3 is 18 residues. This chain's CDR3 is CASSSTDSGRAVPYEQYF. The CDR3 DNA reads TGTGCCAGCAGCTCCACCGATAGCGGGAGGGCGGTACCCTACGAGCAGTACTTC.

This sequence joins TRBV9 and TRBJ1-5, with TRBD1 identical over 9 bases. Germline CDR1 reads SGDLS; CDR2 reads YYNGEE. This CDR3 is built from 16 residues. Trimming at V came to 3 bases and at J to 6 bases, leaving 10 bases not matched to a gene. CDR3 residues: CASSAEAGQGSQPQHF. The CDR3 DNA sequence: TGTGCCAGCAGCGCCGAAGCGGGACAGGGTAGTCAGCCCCAGCATTTT.

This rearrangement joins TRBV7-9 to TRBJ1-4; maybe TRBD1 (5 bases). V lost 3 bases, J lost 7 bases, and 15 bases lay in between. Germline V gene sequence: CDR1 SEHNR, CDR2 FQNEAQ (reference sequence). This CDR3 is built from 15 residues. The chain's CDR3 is CASSFPLGGLEKLFF. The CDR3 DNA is TGTGCCAGCAGCTTCCCACTGGGGGGACTTGAAAAACTGTTTTTT.

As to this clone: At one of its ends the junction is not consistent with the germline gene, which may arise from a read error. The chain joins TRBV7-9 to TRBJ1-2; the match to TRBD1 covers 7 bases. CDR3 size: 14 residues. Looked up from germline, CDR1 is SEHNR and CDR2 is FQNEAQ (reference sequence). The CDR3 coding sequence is TGTTCCAGCAGCCGACAGGGCAGCGGGTACGGCTACACCTTC. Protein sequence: CSSSRQGSGYGYTF.

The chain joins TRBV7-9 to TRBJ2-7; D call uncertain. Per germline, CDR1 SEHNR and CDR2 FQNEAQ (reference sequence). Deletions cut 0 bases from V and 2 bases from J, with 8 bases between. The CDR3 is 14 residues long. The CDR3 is CASSLASIPYEQYF. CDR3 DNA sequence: TGTGCCAGCAGCTTAGCATCCATCCCCTACGAGCAGTACTTC. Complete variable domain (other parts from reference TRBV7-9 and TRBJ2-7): DTGVSQNPRHKITKRGQNVTFRCDPISEHNRLYWYRQTLGQGPEFLTYFQNEAQLEKSRLLSDRFSAERPKGSFSTLEIQRTEQGDSAMYLCASSLASIPYEQYFGPGTRLTVT.

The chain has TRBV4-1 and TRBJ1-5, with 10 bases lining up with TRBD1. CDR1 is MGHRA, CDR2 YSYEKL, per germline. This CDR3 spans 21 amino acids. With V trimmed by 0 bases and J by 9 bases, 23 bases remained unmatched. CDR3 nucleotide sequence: TGCGCCAGCAGCCAAGATGATGGGGGGACAGGGGACGTAGCTAAATCACGGCCCCAGCATTTT. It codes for CASSQDDGGTGDVAKSRPQHF.

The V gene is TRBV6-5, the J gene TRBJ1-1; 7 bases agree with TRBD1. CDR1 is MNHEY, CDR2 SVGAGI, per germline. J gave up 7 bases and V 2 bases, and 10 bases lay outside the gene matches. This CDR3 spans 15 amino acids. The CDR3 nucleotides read TGTGCCAGCAGTTACGGAGACAGGGCCAACCGTGAAGCTTTCTTT. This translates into CASSYGDRANREAFF.

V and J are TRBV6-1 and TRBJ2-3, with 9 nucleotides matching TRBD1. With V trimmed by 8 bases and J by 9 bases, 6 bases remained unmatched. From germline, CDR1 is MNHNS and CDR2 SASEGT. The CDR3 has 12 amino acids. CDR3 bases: TGTGCCAGCGGACGACAGGGGGAAACGCAGTATTTT. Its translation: CASGRQGETQYF.

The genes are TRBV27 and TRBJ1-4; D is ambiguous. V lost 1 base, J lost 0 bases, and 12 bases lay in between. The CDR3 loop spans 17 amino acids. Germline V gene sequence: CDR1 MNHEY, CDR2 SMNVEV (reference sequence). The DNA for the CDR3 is TGTGCCAGCAGTTTATTCTACGTAACCGCAACTAATGAAAAACTGTTTTTT. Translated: CASSLFYVTATNEKLFF.

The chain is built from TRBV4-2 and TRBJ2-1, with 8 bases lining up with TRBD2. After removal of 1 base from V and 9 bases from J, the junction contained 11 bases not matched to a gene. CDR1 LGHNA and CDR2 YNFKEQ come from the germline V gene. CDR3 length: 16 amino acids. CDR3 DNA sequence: TGTGCCAGCAGCCAAGGAGCCAGCGGGAGTATCGCTGAGCAGTTCTTC. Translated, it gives CASSQGASGSIAEQFF.